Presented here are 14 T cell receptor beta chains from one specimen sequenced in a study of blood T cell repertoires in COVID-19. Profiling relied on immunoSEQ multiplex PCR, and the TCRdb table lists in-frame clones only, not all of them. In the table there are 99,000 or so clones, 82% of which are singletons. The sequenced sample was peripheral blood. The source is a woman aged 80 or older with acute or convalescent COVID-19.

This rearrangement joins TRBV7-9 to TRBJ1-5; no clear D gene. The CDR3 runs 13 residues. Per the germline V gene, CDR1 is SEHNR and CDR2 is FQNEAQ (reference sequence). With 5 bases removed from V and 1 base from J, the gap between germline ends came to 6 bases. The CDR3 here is CASSGESNQPQHF. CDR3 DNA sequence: TGTGCCAGCAGCGGAGAAAGCAATCAGCCCCAGCATTTT.

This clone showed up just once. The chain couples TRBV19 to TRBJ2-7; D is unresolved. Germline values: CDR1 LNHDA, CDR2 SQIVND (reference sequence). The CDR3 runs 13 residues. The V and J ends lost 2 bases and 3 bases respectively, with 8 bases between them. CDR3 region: CASSISPGYEQYV. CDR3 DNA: TGTGCCAGTAGTATATCCCCGGGCTACGAGCAGTACGTC.

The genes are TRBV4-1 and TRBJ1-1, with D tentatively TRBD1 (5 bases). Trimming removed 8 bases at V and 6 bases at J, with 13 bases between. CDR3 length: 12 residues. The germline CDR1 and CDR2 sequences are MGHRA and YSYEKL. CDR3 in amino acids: CASGQGGAEAFF. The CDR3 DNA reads TGCGCCAGCGGTCAGGGAGGGGCTGAAGCTTTCTTT.

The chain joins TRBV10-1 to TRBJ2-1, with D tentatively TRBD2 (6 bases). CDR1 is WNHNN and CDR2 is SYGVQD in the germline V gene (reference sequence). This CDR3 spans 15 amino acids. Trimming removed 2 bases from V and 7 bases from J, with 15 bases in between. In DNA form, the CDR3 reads TGCGCCAGCAGTGAGGGGACTTTAGGGATGAATGAGCAGTTCTTC. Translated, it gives CASSEGTLGMNEQFF.

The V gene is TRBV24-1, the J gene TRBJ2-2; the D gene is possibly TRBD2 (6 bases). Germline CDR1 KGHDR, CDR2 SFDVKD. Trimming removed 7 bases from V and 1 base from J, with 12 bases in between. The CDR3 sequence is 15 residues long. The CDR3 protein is CATRLGGVNTGELFF. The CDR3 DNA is TGTGCCACCAGACTCGGGGGAGTGAACACCGGGGAGCTGTTTTTT.

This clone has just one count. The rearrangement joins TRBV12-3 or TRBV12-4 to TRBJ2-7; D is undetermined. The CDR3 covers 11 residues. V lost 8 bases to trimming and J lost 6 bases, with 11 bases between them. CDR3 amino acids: CASASRSEQYF. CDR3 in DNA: TGTGCCAGCGCCTCACGGTCCGAGCAGTACTTC.

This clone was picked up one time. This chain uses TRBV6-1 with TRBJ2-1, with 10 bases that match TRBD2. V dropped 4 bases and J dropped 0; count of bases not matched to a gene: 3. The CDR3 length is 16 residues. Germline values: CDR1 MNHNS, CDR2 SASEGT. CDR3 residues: CASSGLAGSSYNEQFF. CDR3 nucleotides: TGTGCCAGCAGTGGACTAGCGGGCAGCTCCTACAATGAGCAGTTCTTC.

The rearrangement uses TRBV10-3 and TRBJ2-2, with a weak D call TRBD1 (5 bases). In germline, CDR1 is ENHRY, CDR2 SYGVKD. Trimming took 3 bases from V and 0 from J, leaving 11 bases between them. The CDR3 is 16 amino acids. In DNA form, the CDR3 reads TGTGCCATCAGTGAAGTAGGGGTCGCGAACACCGGGGAGCTGTTTTTT. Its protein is CAISEVGVANTGELFF.

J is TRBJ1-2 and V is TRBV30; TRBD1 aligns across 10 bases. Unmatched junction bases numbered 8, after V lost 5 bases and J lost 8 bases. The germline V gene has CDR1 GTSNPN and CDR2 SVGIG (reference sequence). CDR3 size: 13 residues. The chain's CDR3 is CAWVLGTGEGYTF. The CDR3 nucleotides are TGTGCCTGGGTTCTAGGGACAGGGGAAGGCTACACCTTC.

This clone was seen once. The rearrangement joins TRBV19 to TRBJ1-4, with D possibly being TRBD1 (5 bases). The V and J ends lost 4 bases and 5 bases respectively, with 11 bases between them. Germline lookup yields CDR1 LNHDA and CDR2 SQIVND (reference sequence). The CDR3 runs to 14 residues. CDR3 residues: CASSRTPGNEKLFF. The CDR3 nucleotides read TGTGCCAGTAGTAGGACACCCGGGAATGAAAAACTGTTTTTT.

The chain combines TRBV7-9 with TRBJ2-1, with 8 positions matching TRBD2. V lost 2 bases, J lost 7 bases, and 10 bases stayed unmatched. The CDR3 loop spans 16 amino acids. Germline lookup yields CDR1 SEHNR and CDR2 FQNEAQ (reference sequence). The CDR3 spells CASSLRGGSSGNEQFF. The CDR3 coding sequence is TGTGCCAGCAGCTTAAGAGGGGGGTCTAGCGGGAATGAGCAGTTCTTC.

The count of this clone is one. The CDR3 nucleotides are TGTGCCATCAGTGACATACAGGGTGGTCGCAATCAGCCCCAGCATTTT. Residues: CAISDIQGGRNQPQHF. This sequence joins TRBV10-3 and TRBJ1-5; tentative D call: TRBD1 (6 bases). The CDR3 covers 16 residues. V was clipped by 3 bases and J by 2 bases, with 14 bases between them. Germline CDR1 reads ENHRY; CDR2 reads SYGVKD.

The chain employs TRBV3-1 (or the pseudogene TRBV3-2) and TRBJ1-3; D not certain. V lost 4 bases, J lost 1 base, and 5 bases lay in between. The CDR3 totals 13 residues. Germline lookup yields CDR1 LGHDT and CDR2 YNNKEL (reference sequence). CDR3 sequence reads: CASSPVSGNTIYF. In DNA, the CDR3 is TGTGCCAGCAGCCCAGTATCTGGAAACACCATATATTTT.

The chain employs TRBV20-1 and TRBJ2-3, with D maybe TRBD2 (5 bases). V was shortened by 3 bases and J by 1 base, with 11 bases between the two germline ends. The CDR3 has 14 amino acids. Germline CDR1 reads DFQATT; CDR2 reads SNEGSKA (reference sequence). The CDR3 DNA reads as TGCAGTGCTAGTATGGGGAGTGGCACAGATACGCAGTATTTT. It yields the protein CSASMGSGTDTQYF.